This passage covers 27 T cell receptor beta chains from one sample sequenced in a study of OX40 agonist ivuxolimab in advanced cancers. Clones were read by immunoSEQ multiplex PCR, and TCRdb kept only the in-frame ones, dropping some. In the table there are roughly 75,000 clones, 85% to 90% of which are singletons. This specimen consisted of CD4+ or CD8+ T cells sorted from blood, obtained in a trial of the OX40 agonist ivuxolimab. These receptors came from an adult with an advanced solid tumor such as melanoma, head and neck, liver or kidney cancer.

The J gene is TRBJ2-3, the V gene TRBV12-5, with 7 bases fitting TRBD2. After removal of 6 bases from V and 4 bases from J, the junction contained 13 bases not matched to a gene. The CDR3 has 16 residues. Germline V gene data show CDR1 as LGHNT and CDR2 as FRNRAP. In DNA form, the CDR3 reads TGTGCTAGTGGCCGGGACTACCAGACCGTCCCAGATACGCAGTATTTT. This gives the protein CASGRDYQTVPDTQYF.

This clone is a singleton in its sample. V gene TRBV6-5 combines with J gene TRBJ1-1; D gene ambiguous. In germline, CDR1 is MNHEY, CDR2 SVGAGI. The germline V and J ends were trimmed by 6 bases and 1 base, with 9 bases remaining between them. The CDR3 runs to 13 residues. DNA for the CDR3: TGTGCCAGCAGGCATGGACGGAACACTGAAGCTTTCTTT. Protein: CASRHGRNTEAFF.

For the CDR3, the DNA is TGTGCCAGCAGCTTGAAGGGGGTTGGCGATGAAGCTTTCTTT. Amino acids: CASSLKGVGDEAFF. The chain carries TRBV5-4 and TRBJ1-1; the D gene is possibly TRBD1 (6 bases). The CDR3 spans 14 residues. Trimming took 1 base from V and 7 from J, leaving 14 bases between them. The germline gives CDR1 SGHNT, CDR2 YYREEE (reference sequence).

The V gene is TRBV7-9, the J gene TRBJ1-3; no definite D call. Trimming stripped 4 bases from V and 0 bases from J, with 13 bases between. Germline lookup yields CDR1 SEHNR and CDR2 FQNEAQ (reference sequence). The CDR3 covers 16 residues. CDR3 residues: CASSSSRTSSGNTIYF. In nucleotides, the CDR3 is TGTGCCAGCAGCTCGTCAAGGACGAGCTCTGGAAACACCATATATTTT.

The chain links TRBV15 to TRBJ1-5; 7 bases are shared with TRBD1. V was clipped by 3 bases and J by 2 bases; unmatched bases: 1. Per the germline V gene, CDR1 is LNHNV and CDR2 is YYDKDF (reference sequence). The CDR3 totals 14 residues. CDR3 bases: TGTGCCACCAGCAGCAGGGGGGGCAATCAGCCCCAGCATTTT. Protein sequence: CATSSRGGNQPQHF.

This chain uses TRBV9 with TRBJ2-7; 11 positions match TRBD2. The CDR3 extends over 15 amino acids. Germline V CDR1 and CDR2: SGDLS, YYNGEE. V trimming: 3 bases; J trimming: 3 bases; junction bases outside the gene matches: 5. As DNA, the CDR3 is TGTGCCAGCAGCGCGACTAGCGGGATCAGCTACGAGCAGTACTTC. Encoded protein: CASSATSGISYEQYF.

The chain couples TRBV6-1 to TRBJ2-1, with D possibly TRBD2 on 6 matching bases. The germline V and J ends were trimmed by 5 bases and 4 bases, with 12 bases remaining between them. The germline gives CDR1 MNHNS, CDR2 SASEGT. CDR3 length equals 14 residues. CDR3 in amino acids: CASSILAEYNEQFF. As DNA, the CDR3 is TGTGCCAGCAGTATACTAGCAGAGTACAATGAGCAGTTCTTC.

This chain joins TRBV11-2 and TRBJ1-2; D is unclear. The CDR3 is 15 residues long. CDR1 and CDR2 from the germline V gene are SGHAT and FQNNGV. V was pared by 1 base and J by 0 bases, with 9 bases between. CDR3 bases: TGTGCCAGCAGCTTAGCAACAGAGACTAACTATGGCTACACCTTC. Translation: CASSLATETNYGYTF.

The genes are TRBV19 and TRBJ1-3; D is undetermined. This CDR3 contains 17 residues. V lost 1 base to trimming and J lost 6 bases, with 19 bases between them. Germline CDR1 is LNHDA and CDR2 is SQIVND (reference sequence). The CDR3 DNA follows: TGTGCCAGTAGTATAGGGTTCAACCGGGAACGAGCAAACACCATATATTTT. Translation: CASSIGFNRERANTIYF.

The genes are TRBV4-2 and TRBJ2-3; D is undetermined. Germline assignment: CDR1 LGHNA and CDR2 YNFKEQ. The CDR3 has 16 residues. V dropped 4 bases and J dropped 0 bases, with 14 bases sitting between them. The DNA for the CDR3 is TGTGCCAGCAGCCTGCCCTATTCTACTAGCACAGATACGCAGTATTTT. Residues: CASSLPYSTSTDTQYF.

This sequence joins TRBV2 and TRBJ2-7; D is possibly TRBD2 (5 bases). The V gene lost 5 bases and the J gene lost 5 bases, with 16 bases spanning the gap. CDR3 length equals 14 residues. Germline V gene sequence: CDR1 SNHLY, CDR2 FYNNEI. CDR3 bases: TGTGCCAGCAGTTCCGACGGTTCGGGGAACGAGCAGTACTTC. Amino acids: CASSSDGSGNEQYF.

The chain combines TRBV4-2 with TRBJ1-1; D is unclear. Germline CDR1 is LGHNA and CDR2 is YNFKEQ. The CDR3 has 15 amino acids. V gave up 4 bases and J gave up 4 bases, with 16 bases separating them. CDR3 in DNA: TGTGCCAGCAGCCCATGGACGCCTCTCGGCACTGAAGCTTTCTTT. This codes for CASSPWTPLGTEAFF.

The chain uses TRBV7-8 and TRBJ2-5; no clear D. The length of the CDR3 is 14 residues. V lost 6 bases, J lost 2 bases, and 13 bases lay in between. Per the germline V gene, CDR1 is SGHVS and CDR2 is FQNEAQ. In DNA, the CDR3 is TGTGCCAGCAGACCCCGACGGTTGCAAGAGACCCAGTACTTC. As protein: CASRPRRLQETQYF. Based on the CDR3 plus reference TRBV7-8 and TRBJ2-5, the full variable domain is GAGVSQSPRYKVAKRGQDVALRCDPISGHVSLFWYQQALGQGPEFLTYFQNEAQLDKSGLPSDRFFAERPEGSVSTLKIQRTQQEDSAVYLCASRPRRLQETQYFGPGTRLLVL.

This clone was recorded once. This chain uses TRBV7-6 with TRBJ1-4, with TRBD1 as a possible D gene (5 bases). The CDR3 extends over 14 amino acids. Trimming pared 2 bases from V and 5 bases from J, leaving 9 bases between. In germline, CDR1 is SGHVS, CDR2 FNYEAQ. The CDR3, as DNA: TGTGCCAGCAGCTTAAAGAGGGGAAATGAAAAACTGTTTTTT. It yields the protein CASSLKRGNEKLFF.

The chain combines TRBV29-1 with TRBJ2-5; weak D call: TRBD2 (8 bases). The closer fit of TRBJ2-7 to the DNA end suggests the J call may be wrong. The CDR3 loop spans 16 amino acids. Germline V gene sequence: CDR1 SQVTM, CDR2 ANQGSEA. The DNA of the CDR3 is TGCAGCGTTGCCGTTAGCGGGACAGTCAACTCCTACGAGCAGTACTTC. Encoded protein: CSVAVSGTVNSYEQYF.

This rearrangement joins TRBV11-3 to TRBJ2-7, with D perhaps being TRBD1 or TRBD2 (6 bases each). This CDR3 has 14 amino acids. In germline, CDR1 is SGHNT, CDR2 YENEEA. V was pared by 6 bases and J by 0 bases, with 12 bases between. CDR3 sequence reads: CASRRGESSYEQYF. The CDR3 region has the DNA TGTGCCAGCAGAAGGGGGGAGAGCTCCTACGAGCAGTACTTC.

The chain couples TRBV5-1 to TRBJ2-7, with D hard to call. The CDR3 runs to 14 residues. In germline, CDR1 is SGHRS, CDR2 YFSETQ. Deletions cut 2 bases from V and 0 bases from J, with 9 bases between. CDR3 coding DNA: TGCGCCAGCAGCTTAATGGGAAGCTCCTACGAGCAGTACTTC. Translating it yields CASSLMGSSYEQYF. Full variable domain (rest looked up from reference TRBV5-1 and TRBJ2-7): KAGVTQTPRYLIKTRGQQVTLSCSPISGHRSVSWYQQTPGQGLQFLFEYFSETQRNKGNFPGRFSGRQFSNSRSEMNVSTLELGDSALYLCASSLMGSSYEQYFGPGTRLTVT.

V and J are TRBV4-1 and TRBJ1-1; TRBD1 matches 8 bases. CDR1 and CDR2 (germline): MGHRA, YSYEKL. The CDR3 extends over 13 amino acids. Trimming cost V 7 bases and J 4 bases; bases outside gene matches: 5. The CDR3 sequence is CASTQGAGTEAFF. Here the CDR3 DNA reads TGCGCCAGCACCCAGGGGGCCGGCACTGAAGCTTTCTTT.

The rearrangement links TRBV28 to TRBJ2-7, with 8 positions matching TRBD1. The V gene end was trimmed by 6 bases and the J gene end by 5 bases; junction bases not matched to a gene: 9. Per the germline V gene, CDR1 is MDHEN and CDR2 is SYDVKM. This CDR3 has 14 amino acids. The CDR3 DNA reads as TGTGCCAGCAGCCCGGGACAGGCTCCCCACGAGCAGTACTTC. Residues: CASSPGQAPHEQYF. The variable domain in full, completed from reference TRBV28 and TRBJ2-7, reads DVKVTQSSRYLVKRTGEKVFLECVQDMDHENMFWYRQDPGLGLRLIYFSYDVKMKEKGDIPEGYSVSREKKERFSLILESASTNQTSMYLCASSPGQAPHEQYFGPGTRLTVT.

V gene TRBV9 combines with J gene TRBJ2-1; D is unclear. Germline loops: CDR1 SGDLS, CDR2 YYNGEE. The CDR3 spans 16 residues. V shed 5 bases and J shed 0 bases, with 15 bases lying between them. The CDR3 spells CASSYSSVSSYNEQFF. The CDR3 DNA sequence: TGTGCCAGCAGTTACTCGAGCGTGAGCTCCTACAATGAGCAGTTCTTC.

This clone has a single count. CDR3 in amino acids: CASSRSSAGYNEQFF. The CDR3 DNA is TGTGCCAGCAGCCGATCCTCGGCCGGGTACAATGAGCAGTTCTTC. V usage is TRBV7-9 and J usage is TRBJ2-1; D not resolved. With 5 bases removed from V and 4 bases from J, the gap between germline ends came to 15 bases. Looked up from germline, CDR1 is SEHNR and CDR2 is FQNEAQ (reference sequence). The CDR3 is 15 residues long.

This chain uses TRBV7-9 with TRBJ1-2; 9 bases match TRBD1. CDR1 is SEHNR and CDR2 is FQNEAQ in the germline V gene (reference sequence). V gave up 4 bases and J gave up 2 bases; unmatched junction bases: 5. The CDR3 loop spans 15 amino acids. CDR3 loop: CASSSWDRVNYGYTF. CDR3 nucleotide sequence: TGTGCCAGCAGCTCCTGGGACAGGGTCAACTATGGCTACACCTTC.

The rearrangement links TRBV4-1 to TRBJ2-7, with D possibly matching TRBD1 (6 bases). CDR1 and CDR2 from the germline V gene are MGHRA and YSYEKL. The CDR3 contains 16 residues. V lost 3 bases and J lost 3, with 18 bases in between. In DNA, the CDR3 is TGCGCCAGCAGCCAGGGAGCTACAGGGAAGGACTACGAGCAGTACTTC. Translating it yields CASSQGATGKDYEQYF.

The chain has TRBV30 and TRBJ1-4, with D uncertain. This CDR3 is built from 14 residues. V was cut by 7 bases and J by 3 bases, with 15 bases left in between. Germline V gene sequence: CDR1 GTSNPN, CDR2 SVGIG (reference sequence). The CDR3 region is CASGGGGSNEKLFF. In nucleotides, the CDR3 is TGTGCCTCCGGAGGAGGTGGATCTAATGAAAAACTGTTTTTT.

The V gene is TRBV7-9, the J gene TRBJ2-3; D not certain. The CDR3 consists of 12 residues. Germline V gene data show CDR1 as SEHNR and CDR2 as FQNEAQ (reference sequence). Trimming took 5 bases from V and 6 from J, leaving 9 bases between them. CDR3 bases: TGTGCCAGCAGCCCCATAGGTGATACGCAGTATTTT. This translates into CASSPIGDTQYF.

V usage is TRBV6-6 and J usage is TRBJ2-7; 9 bases are shared with TRBD2. The germline gives CDR1 MNHNY, CDR2 SVGAGI (reference sequence). Trimming removed 7 bases from V and 2 bases from J; junction bases left unmatched: 6. The CDR3 length is 14 residues. The CDR3 loop is CASTYLAGTYEQYF. CDR3 DNA: TGTGCCAGCACCTATCTAGCGGGAACCTACGAGCAGTACTTC.

J is TRBJ1-2 and V is TRBV9; 9 positions agree with TRBD1. Germline CDR1 SGDLS, CDR2 YYNGEE. The CDR3 is 14 residues long. V was pared by 3 bases and J by 1 base, with 1 base of the junction left unmatched. The CDR3 coding sequence is TGTGCCAGCAGCGGGGGACAGGGTAACTATGGCTACACCTTC. Translating gives CASSGGQGNYGYTF.